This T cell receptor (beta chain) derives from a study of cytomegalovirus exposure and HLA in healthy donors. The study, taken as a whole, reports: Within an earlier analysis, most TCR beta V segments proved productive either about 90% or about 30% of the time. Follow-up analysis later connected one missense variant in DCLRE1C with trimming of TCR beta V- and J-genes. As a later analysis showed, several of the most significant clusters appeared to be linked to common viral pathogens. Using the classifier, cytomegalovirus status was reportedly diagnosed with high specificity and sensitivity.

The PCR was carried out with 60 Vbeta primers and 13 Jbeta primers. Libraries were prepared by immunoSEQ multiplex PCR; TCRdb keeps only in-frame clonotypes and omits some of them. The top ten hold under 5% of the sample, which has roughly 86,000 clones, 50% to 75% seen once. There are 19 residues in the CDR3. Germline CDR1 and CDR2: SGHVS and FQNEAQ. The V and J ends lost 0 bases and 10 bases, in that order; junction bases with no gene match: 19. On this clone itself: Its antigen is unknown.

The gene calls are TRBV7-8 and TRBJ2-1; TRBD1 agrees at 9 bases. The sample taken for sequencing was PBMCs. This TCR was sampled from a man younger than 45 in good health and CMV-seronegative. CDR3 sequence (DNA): TGTGCCAGCAGCTTAGCTTCCGTCTTTAGGGACAGGGTCCTTGTGGAGCAGTTCTTC. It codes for CASSLASVFRDRVLVEQFF.